This T cell receptor (beta chain) was sequenced during a study of T cells in Graves' hyperthyroidism and ophthalmopathy. Across the study: Initial diagnosis, before any treatment, was when peripheral blood was collected. Study-level points and caveats: Before onset, ophthalmopathy was predicted by the model a median around 6.2 months earlier.

Exclusions: uncontrolled infection, other autoimmune disease, pregnancy, lactation. Used for diagnoses were clinical symptoms, serum thyroxine and TRAb, thyroid ultrasound and orbital computed tomography. Germline lookup yields CDR1 PRHDT and CDR2 FYEKMQ (reference sequence). This CDR3 spans 16 amino acids. Amplified TCR beta CDR3 regions derived from RNA transcripts. TCR CDR3 regions were first amplified by RT-PCR with HTBI primers. TCRdb ran MiXCR on the multiplex PCR reads and lists one entry per CDR3 protein. The data contain under 65,000 distinct CDR3 sequences, about 50% of them singletons. To note about this clonotype: Its specificity is unknown. This likely comes from a read error, as the CDR3 has no conserved phenylalanine or tryptophan at its end.

The chain links TRBV13 to TRBJ1-6; no reliable D call. Sequenced input: blood. This TCR derives from a woman between 55 and 75 years old with Graves' ophthalmopathy. CDR3 amino acids: CATSLGHSSYNSPLHL. As DNA, the CDR3 is TGTGCCACCAGCTTAGGCCATAGCTCCTATAATTCACCCCTCCACTTA.